These 2 T cell receptor beta chains came from one sample sequenced in a study of human CD8 memory T cell subsets. Sequencing libraries of TCR beta were made by UMI-labeled 5' RACE. With the 5' RACE reads reprocessed, TCRdb shows one record per CDR3 protein and no DNA. This repertoire includes fewer than 15,000 distinct CDR3 sequences. Sequences were obtained from CD8+ T cells from PBMCs. The receptors come from a human donor in good health.

The CDR3 protein is CASSLGRGAFF. The rearrangement joins TRBV13 to TRBJ1-1; the TCRdb call, TRBD1, lacks DNA for checking. Germline V gives CDR1 PRHDT, CDR2 FYEKMQ (reference sequence). The CDR3 sequence is 11 residues long.

By frequency, this clonotype is medium-sized. This rearrangement joins TRBV6-5 to TRBJ2-6. The CDR3 runs to 15 residues. Germline assignment: CDR1 MNHEY and CDR2 SVGAGI. This CDR3 is CASSYEAAGANVLTF.